Included here is one T cell receptor (beta chain) sequence, with context. Its target antigen remains unknown. Per-nucleotide qualities are absent, and no much larger clonotype sits a single base away. These data come from a study of shared clonotypes between healthy human individuals (dated by TCRdb to 2018 to 2021). A note on the overall study: The cohort included a few men and a couple of women between 18 and 49 years of age. For each donor, CD4 naive and CD4 memory were each run on three plates, CD8 naive on two plates, and CD8 memory on one plate. The study deeply sequenced blood TCR repertoires of about 5 healthy adults to estimate repertoire size and the extent of clonotype sharing between individuals. Different laboratories and diverse techniques were used to prepare libraries and sequence TCR repertoires, to increase sequencing depth and limit assay-specific biases. Leukapheresis yielded between about 0.85 and 9 billion PBMCs per donor.

Using the deep immunoSEQ assay, multiplex PCR amplified TCR CDR3 regions from genomic DNA. Extracted genomic DNA from each cell subset was spread evenly across all wells of several immunoSEQ 96-well plates, with each plate serving as a replicate. For sorted subsets, about 200 ng genomic DNA, equal to 25,000 to 35,000 T cell genomes, was loaded into each replicate PCR. Purified libraries were quantified with a Qubit 3.0 fluorometer, sized on a Bioanalyzer 2100, and re-quantified with the KAPA Library Quantification kit. Every immunoSEQ 96-well plate was sequenced on a separate single-read 150-cycle Illumina NextSeq 550 flow cell. As for the authors' bioinformatics: Because the immunoSEQ output included only junctional sequences and no quality scores, the filtering could not be the same as the filtering used for full-length reads. To assign V/J genes and CDR3, sequences were annotated against IMGT germline references using PyIR, a Python wrapper for IgBLAST v1.9. Reads with weak V/J assignments (E-value above 1e-6), missing CDR3, stop codons, out-of-frame junctions, or ambiguous translated residues were removed. V3J clonotypes were defined as sequences sharing an identical inferred V gene, J gene, and CDR3 amino acid sequence. Percentage overlap between repertoires was calculated by dividing the number of shared unique clonotypes by the size of the smaller repertoire. Repertoire richness was assessed with RTK rarefaction, the Chao1 estimator, and Recon v2.1 estimates of unobserved clonotypes. Generation probabilities for all TCRbeta clonotypes obtained by the gDNA method from a handful of donors were computed using OLGA. TCRdb took this table from immuneACCESS and kept in-frame rearrangements with V and J called. Such tables lack part of the clones; where checked against another copy, unresolved V genes explain under half of the gap, and the rest is unexplained. The V and J calls and clone size come from that table; D and trimming were worked out from the DNA. This sample has just over 2,000,000 clones in its table, and just under 95% of those were observed once. About 1.1% of the sample lies in the top ten.

For the CD8 naive samples, CD45RO-negative cells were positively selected for CCR7, yielding a CD45RA+CCR7+ population from which TemRA cells were excluded. The donors were healthy, HIV-negative adults with no recently reported acute infections or vaccinations. Only Caucasian adults living in Nashville, Tennessee, USA were represented among the donors. Blood was obtained by leukapheresis, after which PBMCs were separated by Ficoll-Histopaque density gradient centrifugation and cryopreserved in liquid nitrogen vapor phase. Analytical flow cytometry was used to check the purity and quantity of each magnetically sorted T cell population. Genomic DNA was isolated from each sorted fraction and quantified by UV absorbance on a Nanodrop 2000c. General study outcomes and caveats: Incomplete sequencing was indicated by rarefaction of sorted-subset datasets, despite the large sequencing depth. Clonotypes shared by all four sorted-subset donors showed higher generation probabilities than non-shared clonotypes. Naive subsets generally had larger estimated clonotype richness than memory subsets. When a handful of donors were compared, the shared fraction of clonotypes was 5% to 6.5% for naive CD4, roughly 3.4% for naive CD8, 2% to 2.5% for memory CD4, and around 0.37% for memory CD8. The genetic and exposure-history diversity represented was limited by the small number of donors. Based on pairwise subsampling, the degree of clonotype sharing among donors was expected to be affected by sequencing depth. Sampling was limited to blood, and TCR repertoires in tissue likely differ from TCR repertoires in blood.

The germline V gene (reference sequence) specifies SGHKS as CDR1 and YYEKEE as CDR2. The germline V end is reduced by 2 bases and the J end by 7 bases; junction bases left unmatched: 4. Inclusive of the bounding cysteine and phenylalanine, the CDR3 is 15 residues long. CDR3 DNA only is kept here, 45 bases in frame from base 1. The clonotype comes from a man younger than 35 in good health. Sequencing input: naive CD8+ T cells sorted from blood. Explained via the paper, the cell subset or site label denotes: CD45RA+CCR7+. The V and J genes are TRBV5-5 and TRBJ1-6, with 9 middle bases fitting TRBD1. The nucleotide sequence is TGTGCCAGCAGCTTTGGGACAGGGTTGAATTCACCCCTCCACTTT. This is translated as CASSFGTGLNSPLHF.